This T cell receptor (beta chain) was recovered during a study of T-cell memory formation after mild COVID-19. Study at large: TCR clusters mostly belonged to single donors. Findings and caveats of the study: Some responding clones appeared in pre-infection memory, suggesting cross-reactive memory joined. Clones shrinking between day 15 and 85 showed a balanced CD4/CD8 split, and those that grew later tilted toward CD4+. For contracting clones, CD4+ ones sat mainly in CM and EM, CD8+ in EMRA.

The germline gives CDR1 SSHAT, CDR2 FNYEAQ (reference sequence). There are 17 residues in the CDR3. Points on this clonotype: Antigen: not known. A read error may account for a junction end that differs from germline.

TCRdb fed the 5' RACE reads into MiXCR, producing one record per CDR3 protein. Of 350,000 to 500,000 distinct CDR3 sequences listed, around 17% are singletons. The sample taken for sequencing was PBMCs or a T cell subset sorted from them (not recorded which). V and J are TRBV7-7 and TRBJ2-3; 11 positions match TRBD1. The sequence was collected from a man aged 18 to 29 who had mild COVID-19 (a few samples of this study predate the infection). Cell type and time point are not known. CDR3 DNA sequence: TGTGCTAGCAGCACGGGACAGGGGGGAACTAGCACAGATACGCAGTATTTT. As protein: CASSTGQGGTSTDTQYF.